One and the same sample provided the 8 T cell receptor beta chains below, sequenced in a study of blood T cell repertoires in COVID-19. Sequenced by immunoSEQ multiplex PCR; TCRdb stores in-frame clones only, minus some. The sample holds around 120,000 clones, approximately 86% seen once. The sequenced sample was PBMCs or T cells enriched from blood (not recorded which). These receptors were obtained from a woman in her forties or fifties who had recovered from COVID-19.

The CDR3 is CASRRRDYTEAFF. The CDR3 DNA sequence: TGTGCCAGCAGACGGCGGGATTACACTGAAGCTTTCTTT. The J gene is TRBJ1-1, the V gene TRBV12-3 or TRBV12-4, with D hard to call. This CDR3 region has 13 residues. Trimming pared 6 bases from V and 3 bases from J, leaving 11 bases between.

The V and J genes are TRBV9 and TRBJ1-1; TRBD1 matches at 7 bases. CDR1 is SGDLS and CDR2 is YYNGEE in the germline V gene. With 4 bases clipped from V and 0 bases from J, the junction kept 12 bases outside the gene matches. This CDR3 is 17 amino acids long. CDR3 protein: CASSPRTGPGLNTEAFF. In DNA form, the CDR3 reads TGTGCCAGCAGCCCTCGGACAGGCCCGGGGTTGAACACTGAAGCTTTCTTT. The full variable domain, with the rest looked up from reference TRBV9 and TRBJ1-1, is DSGVTQTPKHLITATGQRVTLRCSPRSGDLSVYWYQQSLDQGLQFLIQYYNGEERAKGNILERFSAQQFPDLHSELNLSSLELGDSALYFCASSPRTGPGLNTEAFFGQGTRLTVV.

CDR3 sequence: CASSGLAGEEQYF. CDR3 bases: TGTGCCAGCAGTGGTCTAGCGGGGGAGGAGCAGTACTTC. The gene calls are TRBV2 and TRBJ2-7, with TRBD2 identical over 10 bases. Per germline, CDR1 SNHLY and CDR2 FYNNEI. The CDR3 runs 13 residues. Germline trimming cut 4 bases from V and 7 bases from J; bases unmatched to any gene: 4.

Here the CDR3 reads CASSQELAQPQHF. As DNA, the CDR3 is TGCGCCAGCAGCCAAGAGTTGGCTCAGCCCCAGCATTTT. The chain combines TRBV4-1 with TRBJ1-5; D not resolved. The CDR3 contains 13 residues. V shed 0 bases and J shed 6 bases, with 6 bases lying between them. CDR1 MGHRA and CDR2 YSYEKL come from the germline V gene.

CDR3 coding DNA: TGTGCCAGCAGCCCCACCCTGGGCGCTGAAGCTTTCTTT. It yields the protein CASSPTLGAEAFF. The rearrangement uses TRBV11-2 and TRBJ1-1; D is uncertain. The V gene lost 5 bases and the J gene lost 6 bases, with 13 bases spanning the gap. CDR3 size: 13 residues. Germline V gene data show CDR1 as SGHAT and CDR2 as FQNNGV.

The chain uses TRBV19 and TRBJ1-2; D perhaps matches TRBD1 (6 bases). The V end lost 5 bases, the J end lost 2 bases, and 15 bases lay between the germline ends. The germline gives CDR1 LNHDA, CDR2 SQIVND (reference sequence). This CDR3 contains 15 residues. The CDR3 DNA is TGTGCCAGTAGTTTAGTGGACAGACGGAACTATGGCTACACCTTC. This encodes CASSLVDRRNYGYTF.

V is TRBV5-5 and J is TRBJ1-2; TRBD1 is a possible D gene (6 bases). The CDR3 is made up of 15 amino acids. V gave up 2 bases and J gave up 4 bases, with 15 bases separating them. Looked up from germline, CDR1 is SGHKS and CDR2 is YYEKEE (reference sequence). The CDR3 loop reads CASSFPGVGGYGYTF. The CDR3 coding sequence is TGTGCCAGCAGCTTCCCAGGGGTAGGAGGCTATGGCTACACCTTC.

The V gene is TRBV3-1 (or the pseudogene TRBV3-2), the J gene TRBJ1-2; 7 bases map to TRBD1. The CDR3 has 11 amino acids. Germline CDR1 reads LGHDT; CDR2 reads YNNKEL (reference sequence). V shed 0 bases and J 13 bases; nucleotides not matched to a gene: 2. CDR3 bases: TGTGCCAGCAGCCAAGAGGGACAGCTCACCTTC. Protein: CASSQEGQLTF.